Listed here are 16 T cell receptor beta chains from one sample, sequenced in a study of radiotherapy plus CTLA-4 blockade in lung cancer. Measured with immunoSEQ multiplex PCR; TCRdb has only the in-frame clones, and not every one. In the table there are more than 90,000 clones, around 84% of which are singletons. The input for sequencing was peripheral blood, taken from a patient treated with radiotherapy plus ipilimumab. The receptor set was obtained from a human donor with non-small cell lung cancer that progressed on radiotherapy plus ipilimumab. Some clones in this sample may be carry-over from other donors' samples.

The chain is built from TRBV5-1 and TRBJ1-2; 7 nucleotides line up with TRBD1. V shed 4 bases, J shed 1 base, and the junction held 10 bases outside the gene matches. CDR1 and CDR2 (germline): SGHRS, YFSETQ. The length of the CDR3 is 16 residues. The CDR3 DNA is TGCGCCAGCAGCCCCCTCGCGACAGGGTTTAACTATGGCTACACCTTC. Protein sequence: CASSPLATGFNYGYTF.

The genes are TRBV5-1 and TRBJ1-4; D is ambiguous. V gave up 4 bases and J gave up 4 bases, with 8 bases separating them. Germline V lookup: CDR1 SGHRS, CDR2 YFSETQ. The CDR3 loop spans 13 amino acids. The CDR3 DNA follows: TGCGCCAGCAGCCTGGACGGTAATGAAAAACTGTTTTTT. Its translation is CASSLDGNEKLFF.

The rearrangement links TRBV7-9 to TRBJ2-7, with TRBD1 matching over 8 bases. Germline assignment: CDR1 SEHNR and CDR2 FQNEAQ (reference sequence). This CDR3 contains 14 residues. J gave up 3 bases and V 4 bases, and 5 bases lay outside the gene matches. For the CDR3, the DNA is TGTGCCAGCAGCTCAACAGGGGGTGGCTACGAGCAGTACTTC. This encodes CASSSTGGGYEQYF.

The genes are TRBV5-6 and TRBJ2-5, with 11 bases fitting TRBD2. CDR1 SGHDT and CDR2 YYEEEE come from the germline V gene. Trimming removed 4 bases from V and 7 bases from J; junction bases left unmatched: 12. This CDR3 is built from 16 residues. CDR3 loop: CASSTSTSGVSGTQYF. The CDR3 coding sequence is TGTGCCAGCAGCACCTCGACTAGCGGGGTCTCAGGGACCCAGTACTTC.

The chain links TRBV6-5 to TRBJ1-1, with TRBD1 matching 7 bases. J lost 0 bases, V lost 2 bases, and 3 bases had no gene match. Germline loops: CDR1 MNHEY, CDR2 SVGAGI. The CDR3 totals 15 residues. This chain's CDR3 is CASSYAQGMNTEAFF. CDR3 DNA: TGTGCCAGCAGTTACGCACAGGGGATGAACACTGAAGCTTTCTTT.

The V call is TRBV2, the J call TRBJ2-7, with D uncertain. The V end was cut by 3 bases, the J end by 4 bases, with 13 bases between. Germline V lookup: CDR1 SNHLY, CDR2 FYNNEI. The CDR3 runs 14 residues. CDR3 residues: CASSDGRSLYEQYF. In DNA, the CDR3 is TGTGCCAGCAGTGATGGCAGATCCCTATACGAGCAGTACTTC.

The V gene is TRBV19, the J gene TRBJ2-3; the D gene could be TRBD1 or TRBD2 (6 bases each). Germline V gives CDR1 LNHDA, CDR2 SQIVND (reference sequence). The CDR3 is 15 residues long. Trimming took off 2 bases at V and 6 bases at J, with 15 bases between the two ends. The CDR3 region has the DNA TGTGCCAGTAGTATACCAGGGCGGAGGGGGGATACGCAGTATTTT. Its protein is CASSIPGRRGDTQYF.

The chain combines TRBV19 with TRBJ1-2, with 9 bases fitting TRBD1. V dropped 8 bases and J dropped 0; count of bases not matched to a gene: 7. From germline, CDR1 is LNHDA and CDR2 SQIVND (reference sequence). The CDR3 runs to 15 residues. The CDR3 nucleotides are TGTGCCAGTGATCCCGGGACAGGGACTAACTATGGCTACACCTTC. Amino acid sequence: CASDPGTGTNYGYTF.

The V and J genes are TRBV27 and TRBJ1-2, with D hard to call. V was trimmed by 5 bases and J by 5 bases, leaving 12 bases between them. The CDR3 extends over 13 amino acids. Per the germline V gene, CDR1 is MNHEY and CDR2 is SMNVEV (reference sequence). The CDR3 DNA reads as TGTGCCAGCAGTCCCGGAGGTTCTTATGGCTACACCTTC. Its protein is CASSPGGSYGYTF.

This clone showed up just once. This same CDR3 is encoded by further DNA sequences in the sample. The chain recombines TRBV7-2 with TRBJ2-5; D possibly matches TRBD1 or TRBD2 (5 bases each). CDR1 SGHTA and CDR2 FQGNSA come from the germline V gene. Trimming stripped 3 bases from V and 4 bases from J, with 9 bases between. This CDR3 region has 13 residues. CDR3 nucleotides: TGTGCCAGCAGCTTCGGGGCAGGAGAGACCCAGTACTTC. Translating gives CASSFGAGETQYF.

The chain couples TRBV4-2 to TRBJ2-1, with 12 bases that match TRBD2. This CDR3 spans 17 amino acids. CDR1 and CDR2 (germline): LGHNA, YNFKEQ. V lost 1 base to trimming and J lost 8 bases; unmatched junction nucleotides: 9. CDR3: CASSQVSSGGAFYEQFF. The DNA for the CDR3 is TGTGCCAGCAGCCAAGTCTCTAGCGGGGGGGCATTCTATGAGCAGTTCTTC.

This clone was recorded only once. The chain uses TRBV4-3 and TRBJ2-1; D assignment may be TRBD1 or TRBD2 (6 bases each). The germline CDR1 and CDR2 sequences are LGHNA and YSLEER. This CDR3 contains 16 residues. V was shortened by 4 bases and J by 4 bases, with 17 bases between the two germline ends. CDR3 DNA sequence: TGCGCCAGCAGCCTTTGGGAAGGAGGGGGGTACAATGAGCAGTTCTTC. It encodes CASSLWEGGGYNEQFF.

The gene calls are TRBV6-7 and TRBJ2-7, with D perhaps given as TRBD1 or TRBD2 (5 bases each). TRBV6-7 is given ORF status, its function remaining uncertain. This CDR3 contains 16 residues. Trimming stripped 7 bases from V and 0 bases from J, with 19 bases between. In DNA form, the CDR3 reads TGTGCCAGCACCCCCCCCAGCGCAGGGAGCTCCTACGAGCAGTACTTC. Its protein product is CASTPPSAGSSYEQYF.

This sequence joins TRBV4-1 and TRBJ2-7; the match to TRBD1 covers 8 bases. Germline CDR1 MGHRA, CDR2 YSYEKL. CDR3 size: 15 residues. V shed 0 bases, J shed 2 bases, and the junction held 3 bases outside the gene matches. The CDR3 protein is CASSQDQTGAYEQYF. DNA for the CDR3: TGCGCCAGCAGCCAAGATCAGACAGGGGCCTACGAGCAGTACTTC.

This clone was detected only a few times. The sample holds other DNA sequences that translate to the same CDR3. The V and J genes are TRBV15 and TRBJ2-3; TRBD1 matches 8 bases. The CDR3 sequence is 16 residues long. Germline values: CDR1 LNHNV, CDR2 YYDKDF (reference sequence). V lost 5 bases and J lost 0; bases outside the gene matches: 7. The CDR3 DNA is TGTGCCACCAGCCGGGAATGGACAGGGAGCACAGATACGCAGTATTTT. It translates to CATSREWTGSTDTQYF.

The DNA for the CDR3 is TGTGCCAGCAGTGACCGAGGGGCAGGGATTGGAGCCAAAAACATTCAGTACTTC. This sequence encodes CASSDRGAGIGAKNIQYF. The V gene is TRBV6-1, the J gene TRBJ2-4; possibly TRBD1 or TRBD2 for D (5 bases each). V was cut by 3 bases and J by 0 bases, with 18 bases left in between. Germline V gives CDR1 MNHNS, CDR2 SASEGT. The CDR3 consists of 18 residues.